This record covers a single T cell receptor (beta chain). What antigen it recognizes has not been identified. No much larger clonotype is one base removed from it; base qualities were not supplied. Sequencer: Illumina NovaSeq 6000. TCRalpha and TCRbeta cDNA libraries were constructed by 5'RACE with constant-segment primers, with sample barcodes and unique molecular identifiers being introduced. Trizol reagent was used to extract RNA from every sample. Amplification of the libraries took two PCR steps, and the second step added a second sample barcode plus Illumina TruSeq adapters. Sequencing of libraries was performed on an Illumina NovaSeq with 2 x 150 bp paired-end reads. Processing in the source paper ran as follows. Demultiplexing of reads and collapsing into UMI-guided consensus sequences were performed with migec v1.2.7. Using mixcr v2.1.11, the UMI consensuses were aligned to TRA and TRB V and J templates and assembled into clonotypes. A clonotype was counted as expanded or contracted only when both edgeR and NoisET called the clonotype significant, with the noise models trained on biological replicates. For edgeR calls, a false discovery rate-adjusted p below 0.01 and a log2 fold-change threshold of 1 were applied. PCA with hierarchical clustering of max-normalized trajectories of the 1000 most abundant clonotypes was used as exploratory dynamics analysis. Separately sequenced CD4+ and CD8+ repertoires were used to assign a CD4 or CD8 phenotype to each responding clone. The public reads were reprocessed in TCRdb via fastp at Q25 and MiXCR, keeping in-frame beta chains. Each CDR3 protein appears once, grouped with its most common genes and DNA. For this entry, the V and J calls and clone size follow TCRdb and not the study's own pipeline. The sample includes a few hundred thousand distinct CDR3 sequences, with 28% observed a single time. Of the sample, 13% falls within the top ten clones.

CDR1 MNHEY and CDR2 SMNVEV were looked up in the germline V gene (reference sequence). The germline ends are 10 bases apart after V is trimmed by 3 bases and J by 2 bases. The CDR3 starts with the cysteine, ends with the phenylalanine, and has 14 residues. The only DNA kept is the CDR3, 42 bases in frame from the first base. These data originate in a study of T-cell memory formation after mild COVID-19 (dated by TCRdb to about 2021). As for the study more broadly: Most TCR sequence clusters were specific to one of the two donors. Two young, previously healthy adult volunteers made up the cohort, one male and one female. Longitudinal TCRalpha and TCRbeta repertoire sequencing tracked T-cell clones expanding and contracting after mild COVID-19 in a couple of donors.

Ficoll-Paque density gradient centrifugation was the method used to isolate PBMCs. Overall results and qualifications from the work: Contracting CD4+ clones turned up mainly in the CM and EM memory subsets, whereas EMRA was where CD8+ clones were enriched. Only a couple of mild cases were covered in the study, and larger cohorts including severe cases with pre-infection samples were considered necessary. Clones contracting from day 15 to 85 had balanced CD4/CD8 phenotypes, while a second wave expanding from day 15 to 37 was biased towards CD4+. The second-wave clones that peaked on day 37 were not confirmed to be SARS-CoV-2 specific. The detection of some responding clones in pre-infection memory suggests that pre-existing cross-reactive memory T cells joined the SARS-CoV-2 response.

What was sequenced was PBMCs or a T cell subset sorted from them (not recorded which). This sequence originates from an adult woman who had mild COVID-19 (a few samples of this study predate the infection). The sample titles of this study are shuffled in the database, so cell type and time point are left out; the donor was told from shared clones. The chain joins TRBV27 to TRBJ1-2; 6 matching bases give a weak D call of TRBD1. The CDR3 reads CASSLGRGNYGYTF. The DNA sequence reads TGTGCCAGCAGTTTGGGGAGGGGGAACTATGGCTACACCTTC.